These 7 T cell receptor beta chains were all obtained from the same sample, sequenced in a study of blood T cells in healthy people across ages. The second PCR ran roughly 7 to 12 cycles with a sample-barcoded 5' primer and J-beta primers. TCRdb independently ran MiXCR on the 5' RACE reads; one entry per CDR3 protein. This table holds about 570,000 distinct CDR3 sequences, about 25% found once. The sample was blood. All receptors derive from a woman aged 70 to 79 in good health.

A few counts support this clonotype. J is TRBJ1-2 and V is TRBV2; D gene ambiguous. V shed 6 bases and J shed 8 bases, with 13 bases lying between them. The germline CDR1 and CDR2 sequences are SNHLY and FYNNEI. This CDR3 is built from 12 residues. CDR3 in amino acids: CASRTAGGGYTF. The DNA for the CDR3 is TGTGCCAGCAGGACTGCTGGAGGGGGCTACACCTTC.

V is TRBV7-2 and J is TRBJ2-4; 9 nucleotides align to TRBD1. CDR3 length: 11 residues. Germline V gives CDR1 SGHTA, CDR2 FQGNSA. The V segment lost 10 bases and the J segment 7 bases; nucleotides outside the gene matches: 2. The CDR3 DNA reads TGTGCCACCGGGACAGGGAACATTCAGTACTTC. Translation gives CATGTGNIQYF.

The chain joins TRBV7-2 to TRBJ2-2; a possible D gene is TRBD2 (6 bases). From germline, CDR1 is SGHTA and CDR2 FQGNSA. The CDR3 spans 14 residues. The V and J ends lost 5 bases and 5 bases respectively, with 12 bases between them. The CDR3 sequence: CASSPRGLTGELFF. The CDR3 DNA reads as TGTGCCAGCAGCCCCCGGGGACTTACCGGGGAGCTGTTTTTT. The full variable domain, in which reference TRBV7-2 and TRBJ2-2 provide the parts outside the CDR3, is GAGVSQSPSNKVTEKGKDVELRCDPISGHTALYWYRQSLGQGLEFLIYFQGNSAPDKSGLPSDRFSAERTGGSVSTLTIQRTQQEDSAVYLCASSPRGLTGELFFGEGSRLTVL.

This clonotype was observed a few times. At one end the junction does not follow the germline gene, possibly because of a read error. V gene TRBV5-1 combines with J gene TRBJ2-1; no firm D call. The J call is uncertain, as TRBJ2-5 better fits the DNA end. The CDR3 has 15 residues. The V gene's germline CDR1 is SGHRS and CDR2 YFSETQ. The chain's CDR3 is CAGSLDPGRQETQYF. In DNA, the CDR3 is TGCGCCGGCAGCTTGGACCCCGGAAGACAAGAGACCCAGTACTTC.

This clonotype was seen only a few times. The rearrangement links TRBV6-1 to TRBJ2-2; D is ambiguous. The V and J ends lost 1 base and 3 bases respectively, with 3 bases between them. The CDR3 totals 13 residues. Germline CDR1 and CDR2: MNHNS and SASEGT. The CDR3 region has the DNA TGTGCCAGCAGTGAAGGCTACACCGGGGAGCTGTTTTTT. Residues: CASSEGYTGELFF.

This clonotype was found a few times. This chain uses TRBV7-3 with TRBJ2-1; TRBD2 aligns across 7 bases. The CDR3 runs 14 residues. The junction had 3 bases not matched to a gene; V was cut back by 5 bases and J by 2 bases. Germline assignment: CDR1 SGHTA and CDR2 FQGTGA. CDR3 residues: CASSPSGTYNEQFF. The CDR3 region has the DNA TGTGCCAGCAGCCCTAGCGGAACCTACAATGAGCAGTTCTTC.

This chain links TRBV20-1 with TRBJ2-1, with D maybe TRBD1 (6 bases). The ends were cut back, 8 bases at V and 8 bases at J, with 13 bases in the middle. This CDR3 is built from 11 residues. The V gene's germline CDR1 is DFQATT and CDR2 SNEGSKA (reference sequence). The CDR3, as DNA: TGCAGTACCGACAGGATCTATGAGCAGTTCTTC. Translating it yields CSTDRIYEQFF.